The rows below give T cell receptor beta chains drawn from one sample of a study of T cell responses to AZD1222 COVID-19 vaccine. Method: immunoSEQ multiplex PCR; TCRdb's copy keeps in-frame clones and lacks some. The sample consists of about 100,000 clones, around 90% of them appearing once. This specimen consisted of peripheral blood, obtained on day 0 of AZD1222 vaccination. The receptors stem from an adult in good health. Both conserved end residues are part of each CDR3. The D gene is left open where the match is weak. For some rows the clone size is stated as once, few or many, or as a class when expanded; others skip it.

clone_size	j_call	d_call	v_call	cdr3_nt	cdr3_aa
-	TRBJ2-5	-	TRBV7-9	TGTGCCAGCAACTCGATCAGGGGCAAGAAGACCCAGTACTTC	CASNSIRGKKTQYF
few	TRBJ2-5	TRBD1	TRBV7-2	TGTGCCAGCAGCCACACTCCGGGACAGGGAGAGACCCAGTACTTC	CASSHTPGQGETQYF
-	TRBJ1-2	TRBD1	TRBV10-3	TGTGCCATTGAGCCCGGGACAGGGAGATATGGCTACACCTTC	CAIEPGTGRYGYTF
-	TRBJ1-5	-	TRBV29-1	TGCAGCGTTGCGCAGTCTGGCCAGCCCCAGCATTTT	CSVAQSGQPQHF
-	TRBJ2-7	-	TRBV28	TGTGCCAGCAGTTTAGGTGGGAGGTACGAGCAGTACTTC	CASSLGGRYEQYF
-	TRBJ2-7	-	TRBV4-1	TGCGCCAGCAGCCAGGGGAACTTCGGCACCGGCGAGCAGTACTTC	CASSQGNFGTGEQYF
-	TRBJ1-1	-	TRBV21-1	TGTGCCAGCAGCATGGGCAGGGTTATGAACACTGAAGCTTTCTTT	CASSMGRVMNTEAFF
few	TRBJ2-1	-	TRBV24-1	TGTGCCACCAGTGTCAGTGATGAGCAGTTCTTC	CATSVSDEQFF
-	TRBJ1-6	TRBD1	TRBV9	TGTGCCAGCAGCAACTACAGGGGGCGAGATAATTCACCCCTCCACTTT	CASSNYRGRDNSPLHF
-	TRBJ2-7	TRBD2	TRBV6-2/TRBV6-3	TGTGCCAGCAGTTACTCGACTAGCGGGAGTTTGTTC	CASSYSTSGSLF
-	TRBJ2-5	TRBD1	TRBV4-1	TGCGCCAGCAGCCAACCTGACAGGGATCAAGAGACCCAGTACTTC	CASSQPDRDQETQYF
-	TRBJ1-3	TRBD1	TRBV7-2	TGTGCCAGCAGCTTAGCGCTAGACAGGGTCTCTTCTGGAAACACCATATATTTT	CASSLALDRVSSGNTIYF
once	TRBJ1-1	TRBD1	TRBV3-1/TRBV3-2	TGTGCCAGCAGCCAAGGGGACAGCAGTGGGACTGAAGCTTTCTTT	CASSQGDSSGTEAFF
-	TRBJ2-3	-	TRBV14	TGTGCCAGCAGCCTAACCGGCGTCAGCGGCACAGATACGCAGTATTTT	CASSLTGVSGTDTQYF
-	TRBJ2-1	TRBD2	TRBV7-9	TGTGCCAGCAGCGCCCTGGGACTAGCGGTCTACAATGAGCAGTTCTTC	CASSALGLAVYNEQFF
-	TRBJ2-7	-	TRBV5-1	TGCGCCAGCAGCTTTCTGGCCCAAGAGGCCTACGAGCAGTACTTC	CASSFLAQEAYEQYF
-	TRBJ2-1	TRBD2	TRBV7-9	TGTGCCAGCAGTAAATTAGGGCTAGCGGGAGGGATCTCCTACAATGAGCAGTTCTTC	CASSKLGLAGGISYNEQFF
-	TRBJ2-2	-	TRBV9	TGTGCCAGCAGCGTCAAAACCGGGGAGCTGCTTTTT	CASSVKTGELLF
-	TRBJ2-7	-	TRBV28	TGTGCCAGCAGTTCCGGGACCTCCGCCGAGGGGTACTTC	CASSSGTSAEGYF
-	TRBJ1-1	-	TRBV11-3	TGTGCCAGCAGTTCATCAGGGGCGTGGACTGAAGCTTTCTTT	CASSSSGAWTEAFF
-	TRBJ2-3	TRBD1	TRBV4-1	TGCGCCAGCAGCCCCCGACAGGGTACCAGGACAGATACGCAGTATTTT	CASSPRQGTRTDTQYF
-	TRBJ2-5	-	TRBV12-3/TRBV12-4	TGTGCCAGCAGGGTCAACCAAGAGACCCAGTACTTC	CASRVNQETQYF